The clone carrying this T cell receptor (beta chain) is a singleton in its sample. Its antigen is not known. The data stem from a study of shared clonotypes between healthy human individuals. The study's findings and limits: Non-shared clonotypes were found to have lower generation probabilities than the clonotypes that were shared by all four of the sorted-subset donors. Naive subsets generally exceeded memory subsets in estimated richness.

Selected positively for CCR7 and CD45RO-negative, naive CD8 cells excluded terminally differentiated effector memory CD45RA+ cells. Germline V gives CDR1 LGHNA, CDR2 YSLEER. Trimming removed 1 base from V and 3 bases from J; junction bases left unmatched: 4. The CDR3 sequence is 15 residues long. Data came from immunoSEQ multiplex PCR; TCRdb stores just in-frame clones and leaves some out. Of about 700,000 clones in the sample, around 92% are singletons; the top ten hold approximately 22%. Sequencing was carried out using naive CD8+ T cells sorted from blood. This TCR came from a man under 40 in good health. V gene TRBV4-3 combines with J gene TRBJ2-7; 9 bases fit TRBD2. CDR3: CASSQGSGSLYEQYF. In DNA, the CDR3 is TGCGCCAGCAGCCAAGGTAGCGGGAGTCTCTACGAGCAGTACTTC.